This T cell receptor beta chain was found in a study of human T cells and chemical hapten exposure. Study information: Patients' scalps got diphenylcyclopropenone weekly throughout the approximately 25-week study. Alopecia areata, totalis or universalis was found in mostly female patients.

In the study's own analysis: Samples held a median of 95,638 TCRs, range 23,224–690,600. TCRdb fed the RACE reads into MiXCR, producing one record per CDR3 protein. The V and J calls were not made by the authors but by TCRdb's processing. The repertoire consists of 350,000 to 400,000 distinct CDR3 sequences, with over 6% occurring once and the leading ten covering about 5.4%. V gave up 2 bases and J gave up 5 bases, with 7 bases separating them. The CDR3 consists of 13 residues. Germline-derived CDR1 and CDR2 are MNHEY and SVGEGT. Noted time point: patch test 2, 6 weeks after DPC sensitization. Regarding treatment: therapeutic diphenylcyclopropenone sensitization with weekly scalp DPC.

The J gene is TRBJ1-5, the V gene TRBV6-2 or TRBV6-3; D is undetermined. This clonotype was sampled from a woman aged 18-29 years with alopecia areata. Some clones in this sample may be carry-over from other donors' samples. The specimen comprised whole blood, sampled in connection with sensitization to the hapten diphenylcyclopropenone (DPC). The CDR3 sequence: CASSYRTDQPQHF. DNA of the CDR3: TGTGCCAGCAGTTACCGGACCGATCAGCCCCAGCATTTT.